The rows below give T cell receptor beta chains drawn from one sample of a study of CD8 T cells in ankylosing spondylitis. From the 5' RACE reads, TCRdb called clonotypes with MiXCR, one entry per CDR3 protein. Among some 840,000 distinct CDR3 sequences listed, about an eighth were seen once. The specimen sequenced was blood, either unsorted or a sorted T cell fraction (not recorded which). These receptors originate from a male donor with ankylosing spondylitis. The CDR3 runs from the conserved cysteine through the conserved F or W. A D gene is named only where the DNA matches it firmly. Expanded clones get a size class; other rows say once, few or many, or leave the size out.

TRBJ1-3,TRBV7-2,.,.,TGTGCCAGCAGCGTGGGGATAAACACCATATATTTT,CASSVGINTIYF
TRBJ1-1,TRBV27,TRBD1,few,TGTGCCAGCAGTGCATTTGGGAGGGGGCAGGCTGAAGCTTTCTTT,CASSAFGRGQAEAFF
TRBJ1-1,TRBV20-1,.,many,TGCAGTGCTAGAGATAGGACCGCATCCCTGATGAAAGCTTTCTTT,CSARDRTASLMKAFF
TRBJ1-4,TRBV20-1,.,.,TGCAGTGCTACAACCCGGGGGGGATTTAATGAAAAACTGTTTTTT,CSATTRGGFNEKLFF
TRBJ1-1,TRBV6-6,.,few,TGTGCCAGCAGTTACATGGCCACTGAAGCTTTCTTT,CASSYMATEAFF
TRBJ2-5,TRBV20-1,.,.,TGCAGTGCTAGAGAAGGAAGGGTACAAGAGACCCAGTACTTC,CSAREGRVQETQYF
TRBJ2-1,TRBV12-3/TRBV12-4,.,many,TGTGCCAGCAGTTACCACAATGAGCAGTTCTTC,CASSYHNEQFF
TRBJ2-2,TRBV7-2,TRBD1,few,TGTGCCAGCAGCCGACAGGGAGTAGGCACCGGGGAGCTGTTTTTT,CASSRQGVGTGELFF
TRBJ2-7,TRBV4-3,.,few,TGCGCCAGCAGCCAAGGTGTCGTACTCTCCTACGAGCAGTACTTC,CASSQGVVLSYEQYF
TRBJ2-7,TRBV6-5,.,many,TGTGCCAGCAGTTACCAGCGACAGAACTACGAGCAGTACTTC,CASSYQRQNYEQYF
TRBJ2-7,TRBV25-1,.,few,TGTGCCAGCAGTGAAGGGAACTTTTTGGGCGAGCAGTACTTC,CASSEGNFLGEQYF
TRBJ2-1,TRBV5-1,TRBD2,many,TGCGCCAGCACCCCGACGGCTAGCGGGAGTTACAATGAGCAGTTCTTC,CASTPTASGSYNEQFF
TRBJ1-2,TRBV18,.,.,TGTGCCAGCTCACCAGACAGTGCCTATGGCTACACCTTC,CASSPDSAYGYTF
TRBJ1-3,TRBV5-6,.,.,TGTGCCAGCAGCTTGGCCACGGTACACGCAAACACCATATATTTT,CASSLATVHANTIYF
TRBJ2-7,TRBV12-3/TRBV12-4,.,few,TGTGCCAGCAGCCCCGCCAACCGCGGCCTAACCCAGTACTTC,CASSPANRGLTQYF
TRBJ2-7,TRBV15,TRBD1,.,TGTGCCACCAGCAGAAGTGCCACAGGGGATGGGACCTACGAGCAGTACTTC,CATSRSATGDGTYEQYF
TRBJ2-1,TRBV18,TRBD1,.,TGTGCCAGCTCACGCCGCGGACAGGGGTGGCCATACAATGAGCAGTTCTTC,CASSRRGQGWPYNEQFF
TRBJ1-5,TRBV6-2/TRBV6-3,.,.,TGTGCCAGCAGTTCTCTCGTGGGACGGGATCAGCCCCAGCATTTT,CASSSLVGRDQPQHF
TRBJ2-6,TRBV7-9,.,few,TGTGCCAGCAACGCGGGTCTCCATCTCTCTGGGGCCAACGTCCTGACTTTC,CASNAGLHLSGANVLTF
TRBJ1-2,TRBV12-3/TRBV12-4,.,.,TGTGCCAGCAGCCAGAGGGGGGGTGGCTACACCTTC,CASSQRGGGYTF
TRBJ1-5,TRBV4-2,.,.,TGTGCCAGCAGCCTCATCACTCGCAATCAGCCCCAGCATTTT,CASSLITRNQPQHF
TRBJ2-5,TRBV18,.,few,TGTGCCAGCTCACCCGAACTAGCTAAAGAGACCCAGTACTTC,CASSPELAKETQYF
TRBJ1-5,TRBV6-1,.,few,TGTGCCAGCAGTCCGCCCCCGCCTGGAGCGGGGAGGCCCCAGCATTTT,CASSPPPPGAGRPQHF